Listed here are 30 T cell receptor beta chains from one sample, sequenced in a study of cytomegalovirus exposure and HLA in healthy donors. The PCR had 60 Vbeta and 13 Jbeta primers. Using immunoSEQ multiplex PCR, the repertoire was profiled, and TCRdb retains in-frame clones only, with some absent. The repertoire holds 150,000 to 200,000 clones, with over 75% as singletons. The sequencing input was PBMCs. Receptor source: a man aged 18 to 29 in good health and CMV-seronegative.

Only a few counts were recorded for this clone. V is TRBV2 and J is TRBJ1-1; TRBD1 aligns across 8 bases. Per the germline V gene, CDR1 is SNHLY and CDR2 is FYNNEI. This CDR3 is built from 12 residues. V shed 10 bases and J 6 bases; nucleotides not matched to a gene: 7. CDR3 DNA: TGTGCCATCAGACAGGGGTCTCCTGAAGCTTTCTTT. Its protein is CAIRQGSPEAFF. The complete variable domain, with remaining parts taken from reference TRBV2 and TRBJ1-1, reads EPEVTQTPSHQVTQMGQEVILRCVPISNHLYFYWYRQILGQKVEFLVSFYNNEISEKSEIFDDQFSVERPDGSNFTLKIRSTKLEDSAMYFCAIRQGSPEAFFGQGTRLTVV.

The sample holds one count of this clone. The V call is TRBV29-1, the J call TRBJ2-5; 8 bases are a match to TRBD1. Germline V gene sequence: CDR1 SQVTM, CDR2 ANQGSEA. This CDR3 region has 14 residues. Germline trimming cut 4 bases from V and 5 bases from J; bases unmatched to any gene: 9. Written as DNA, the CDR3 is TGCAGCGTTGGAGTCCGGGCAGGGGGCGAGACCCAGTACTTC. It specifies CSVGVRAGGETQYF. Full variable domain (missing parts from reference TRBV29-1 and TRBJ2-5): SAVISQKPSRDICQRGTSLTIQCQVDSQVTMMFWYRQQPGQSLTLIATANQGSEATYESGFVIDKFPISRPNLTFSTLTVSNMSPEDSSIYLCSVGVRAGGETQYFGPGTRLLVL.

J is TRBJ1-2 and V is TRBV19; TRBD1 matches at 11 bases. V trimming: 7 bases; J trimming: 4 bases; junction bases outside the gene matches: 11. The CDR3 length is 16 residues. From germline, CDR1 is LNHDA and CDR2 SQIVND (reference sequence). In DNA, the CDR3 is TGTGCCAGTACCACCCGGACAGGGGGCAAGAGCTATGGCTACACCTTC. Its translation is CASTTRTGGKSYGYTF.

This rearrangement joins TRBV5-1 to TRBJ1-4; 9 bases match TRBD1. CDR1 and CDR2 (germline): SGHRS, YFSETQ. Trimming cost V 4 bases and J 6 bases; bases outside gene matches: 10. This CDR3 spans 16 amino acids. The CDR3 loop reads CASSNVGTGRDEKLFF. DNA of the CDR3: TGCGCCAGCAGCAATGTTGGGACAGGGAGGGATGAAAAACTGTTTTTT.

The chain links TRBV6-5 to TRBJ2-2; 7 bases line up with TRBD1. The CDR3 runs to 14 residues. V shed 8 bases, J shed 7 bases, and the junction held 10 bases outside the gene matches. Germline V gene data show CDR1 as MNHEY and CDR2 as SVGAGI. The CDR3 DNA is TGTGCCAGCGACAGGGACCCCTCCGGCGGGGAGCTGTTTTTT. Its translation: CASDRDPSGGELFF.

The chain uses TRBV6-6 and TRBJ2-7; D is perhaps TRBD1 (6 bases). Germline values: CDR1 MNHNY, CDR2 SVGAGI (reference sequence). This CDR3 has 13 amino acids. Trimming took off 11 bases at V and 4 bases at J, with 18 bases between the two ends. In DNA, the CDR3 is TGTGCCGCGAGGGGCAGGGGTCCTTACGAGCAGTACTTC. It yields the protein CAARGRGPYEQYF.

The chain recombines TRBV13 with TRBJ2-2; no clear D gene. V lost 3 bases to trimming and J lost 4 bases, with 15 bases between them. Germline V gene sequence: CDR1 PRHDT, CDR2 FYEKMQ (reference sequence). The CDR3 length is 16 residues. DNA for the CDR3: TGTGCCAGCAGCTTCTCCGGTACAGCTGTCACCGGGGAGCTGTTTTTT. Its translation: CASSFSGTAVTGELFF.

This clone was picked up one time. V usage is TRBV5-1 and J usage is TRBJ2-3; 8 bases are shared with TRBD1. Trimming removed 5 bases from V and 7 bases from J; junction bases left unmatched: 12. The CDR3 contains 15 residues. The V gene's germline CDR1 is SGHRS and CDR2 YFSETQ. In nucleotides, the CDR3 is TGCGCCAGCAGTCTTCTGGGACAGGCCAGAAATACGCAGTATTTT. Its protein is CASSLLGQARNTQYF.

The chain has TRBV6-1 and TRBJ2-7, with 7 bases that match TRBD2. The CDR3 is 15 amino acids. Losses at the gene ends were 1 base for V and 2 bases for J; bases not matched to a gene: 5. Germline values: CDR1 MNHNS, CDR2 SASEGT. CDR3 loop: CASSEVLLAAYEQYF. CDR3 sequence (DNA): TGTGCCAGCAGTGAAGTTCTGCTAGCGGCCTACGAGCAGTACTTC.

The chain joins TRBV10-3 to TRBJ1-6, with a tentative D call TRBD1 (5 bases). Germline V gene lookup returns CDR1 ENHRY and CDR2 SYGVKD. The V end was cut by 3 bases, the J end by 10 bases, with 13 bases between. The CDR3 has 14 amino acids. The CDR3 nucleotides are TGTGCCATCAGTGACAGGGTAATTAACTCACCCCTCCACTTT. Its protein is CAISDRVINSPLHF.

The genes are TRBV27 and TRBJ2-3; possible D gene TRBD2, 6 bases. CDR1 and CDR2 (germline): MNHEY, SMNVEV (reference sequence). This CDR3 has 16 amino acids. V was clipped by 3 bases and J by 2 bases, with 15 bases between them. The CDR3 spells CASSFGGSTSTDTQYF. The CDR3 DNA sequence: TGTGCCAGCAGTTTCGGGGGTTCCACGTCCACAGATACGCAGTATTTT.

This clone appeared a single time. The chain joins TRBV19 to TRBJ2-1, with 13 bases identical to TRBD2. The V gene's germline CDR1 is LNHDA and CDR2 SQIVND (reference sequence). This CDR3 contains 20 residues. Germline trimming cut 4 bases from V and 0 bases from J; bases unmatched to any gene: 12. In DNA form, the CDR3 reads TGTGCCAGTAGTAAAGTCGGACTAGCGGGGGCCGCCAGCTCCTACAATGAGCAGTTCTTC. This translates into CASSKVGLAGAASSYNEQFF.

The rearrangement joins TRBV7-9 to TRBJ2-1, with TRBD1 as a possible D gene (6 bases). The V gene's germline CDR1 is SEHNR and CDR2 FQNEAQ (reference sequence). V was clipped by 2 bases and J by 7 bases, with 12 bases between them. The CDR3 runs 14 residues. The CDR3, as DNA: TGTGCCAGCAGCTTAACGACAGGTTGGAATGAGCAGTTCTTC. As protein: CASSLTTGWNEQFF. Full variable domain (rest looked up from reference TRBV7-9 and TRBJ2-1): DTGVSQNPRHKITKRGQNVTFRCDPISEHNRLYWYRQTLGQGPEFLTYFQNEAQLEKSRLLSDRFSAERPKGSFSTLEIQRTEQGDSAMYLCASSLTTGWNEQFFGPGTRLTVL.

The gene calls are TRBV4-1 and TRBJ1-2; D call uncertain. Per the germline V gene, CDR1 is MGHRA and CDR2 is YSYEKL. The germline V and J ends were trimmed by 0 bases and 6 bases, with 8 bases remaining between them. The CDR3 contains 13 residues. The CDR3 DNA reads as TGCGCCAGCAGCCAAGAGATCGGGGATGGCTACACCTTC. Residues: CASSQEIGDGYTF.

The chain is built from TRBV7-2 and TRBJ2-3, with TRBD2 matching over 8 bases. The CDR3 totals 12 residues. With 3 bases clipped from V and 8 bases from J, the junction kept 1 base outside the gene matches. Germline-derived CDR1 and CDR2 are SGHTA and FQGNSA. For the CDR3, the DNA is TGTGCCAGCAGCTTTAGCGGGGCTACGCAGTATTTT. Its protein product is CASSFSGATQYF.

The chain combines TRBV5-1 with TRBJ2-5; 9 bases match TRBD2. Germline trimming cut 0 bases from V and 2 bases from J; bases unmatched to any gene: 5. The CDR3 has 16 amino acids. The V gene's germline CDR1 is SGHRS and CDR2 YFSETQ. The CDR3 protein is CASSLGAGGQQETQYF. The CDR3 DNA follows: TGCGCCAGCAGCTTGGGGGCGGGGGGGCAGCAAGAGACCCAGTACTTC.

The V gene is TRBV10-3, the J gene TRBJ2-1, with D possibly matching TRBD1 (5 bases). Germline V gives CDR1 ENHRY, CDR2 SYGVKD. The CDR3 extends over 17 amino acids. The V end lost 0 bases, the J end lost 0 bases, and 12 bases lay between the germline ends. The CDR3 loop is CAISESAQASSYNEQFF. Here the CDR3 DNA reads TGTGCCATCAGTGAGTCCGCACAGGCATCCTCCTACAATGAGCAGTTCTTC.

The rearrangement links TRBV13 to TRBJ1-3, with 9 bases that match TRBD1. CDR3 length equals 14 residues. V gave up 5 bases and J gave up 6 bases; unmatched junction bases: 5. Looked up from germline, CDR1 is PRHDT and CDR2 is FYEKMQ (reference sequence). CDR3 DNA sequence: TGTGCCAGCAGCAACAGGGGGCGTCTAAACACCATATATTTT. Translating it yields CASSNRGRLNTIYF.

The rearrangement links TRBV4-1 to TRBJ2-7, with TRBD2 identical over 11 bases. V shed 4 bases and J 2 bases; nucleotides not matched to a gene: 4. This CDR3 comprises 15 residues. Germline-derived CDR1 and CDR2 are MGHRA and YSYEKL. CDR3 nucleotides: TGCGCCAGCAGCCCCACTAGCGGGGGCACCTACGAGCAGTACTTC. Its protein product is CASSPTSGGTYEQYF.

The rearrangement links TRBV11-3 to TRBJ2-1; TRBD2 is a possible D gene (6 bases). There are 15 residues in the CDR3. The ends were cut back, 1 base at V and 5 bases at J, with 12 bases in the middle. The germline V gene encodes CDR1 SGHNT and CDR2 YENEEA. DNA for the CDR3: TGTGCCAGCAGCTTAGGATGGCGGGATGACAATGAGCAGTTCTTC. Translating it yields CASSLGWRDDNEQFF.

J is TRBJ2-7 and V is TRBV7-9; 9 bases line up with TRBD1. The CDR3 extends over 15 amino acids. V was pared by 4 bases and J by 1 base, with 5 bases of the junction left unmatched. The germline V gene has CDR1 SEHNR and CDR2 FQNEAQ (reference sequence). The CDR3 region is CASSSRDRESYEQYF. The CDR3 DNA reads as TGTGCCAGCAGCTCCCGGGACAGGGAGTCCTACGAGCAGTACTTC.

V usage is TRBV11-2 and J usage is TRBJ2-7; D perhaps matches TRBD1 (6 bases). The CDR3 contains 14 residues. The V and J ends lost 5 bases and 2 bases respectively, with 13 bases between them. Per the germline V gene, CDR1 is SGHAT and CDR2 is FQNNGV. Written as DNA, the CDR3 is TGTGCCAGCAGCCTGACAGGAAGGACCTACGAGCAGTACTTC. Its translation: CASSLTGRTYEQYF.

The rearrangement uses TRBV5-4 and TRBJ2-1; the D gene is possibly TRBD1 (7 bases). This CDR3 has 15 amino acids. Germline CDR1 and CDR2: SGHNT and YYREEE (reference sequence). V was shortened by 0 bases and J by 6 bases, with 13 bases between the two germline ends. The CDR3 sequence is CASSLGGTAGNEQFF. The CDR3 coding sequence is TGTGCCAGCAGCTTGGGGGGGACAGCGGGCAATGAGCAGTTCTTC.

V gene TRBV2 combines with J gene TRBJ2-5, with 11 positions matching TRBD2. The end of the DNA is better explained by TRBJ2-7, so the J call may be wrong. Germline loops: CDR1 SNHLY, CDR2 FYNNEI. The CDR3 loop spans 14 amino acids. Here the CDR3 reads CASILLAGAYEQYF. The CDR3 DNA reads TGTGCCAGCATCCTACTAGCGGGAGCTTACGAGCAGTACTTC.

The gene calls are TRBV10-3 and TRBJ1-1, with 10 bases identical to TRBD1. V shed 8 bases and J 0 bases; nucleotides not matched to a gene: 12. The CDR3 spans 17 residues. The germline V gene encodes CDR1 ENHRY and CDR2 SYGVKD. CDR3 nucleotide sequence: TGTGCCATCGTCAAAGTGCGGGACAGGGGTTTGAACACTGAAGCTTTCTTT. Translating gives CAIVKVRDRGLNTEAFF.

The gene calls are TRBV11-3 and TRBJ2-1; 8 nucleotides line up with TRBD2. The V segment lost 5 bases and the J segment 7 bases; nucleotides outside the gene matches: 19. The CDR3 contains 18 residues. Germline CDR1 is SGHNT and CDR2 is YENEEA. The CDR3 is CASSPGPLVSGNRNEQFF. CDR3 bases: TGTGCCAGCAGCCCCGGCCCGCTGGTTAGCGGGAACAGGAATGAGCAGTTCTTC.

The chain uses TRBV5-4 and TRBJ2-3, with 7 bases aligning to TRBD2. The CDR3 runs 17 residues. Germline-derived CDR1 and CDR2 are SGHNT and YYREEE (reference sequence). The junction had 11 bases not matched to a gene; V was cut back by 2 bases and J by 2 bases. The CDR3: CASSLGPGGALTDTQYF. In nucleotides, the CDR3 is TGTGCCAGCAGCTTAGGACCGGGGGGTGCCCTCACAGATACGCAGTATTTT. Looking up the rest from reference TRBV5-4 and TRBJ2-3 gives the full variable domain: ETGVTQSPTHLIKTRGQQVTLRCSSQSGHNTVSWYQQALGQGPQFIFQYYREEENGRGNFPPRFSGLQFPNYSSELNVNALELDDSALYLCASSLGPGGALTDTQYFGPGTRLTVL.

The chain links TRBV7-2 to TRBJ1-1, with D tentatively TRBD1 (6 bases). Trimming shortened V by 6 bases and J by 3 bases, and 14 bases separated the two germline ends. Germline assignment: CDR1 SGHTA and CDR2 FQGNSA. This CDR3 spans 14 amino acids. The CDR3 here is CASSSTGRDTEAFF. CDR3 bases: TGTGCCAGCAGTTCAACAGGGAGGGACACTGAAGCTTTCTTT.

V is TRBV28 and J is TRBJ1-5; 10 bases align to TRBD1. The CDR3 spans 15 residues. The V gene end was trimmed by 8 bases and the J gene end by 5 bases; junction bases not matched to a gene: 9. Germline V CDR1 and CDR2: MDHEN, SYDVKM. The CDR3 protein is CASYDRGQKDQPQHF. The CDR3 nucleotides are TGTGCCAGCTACGACAGGGGGCAAAAGGATCAGCCCCAGCATTTT.

The gene calls are TRBV19 and TRBJ2-7; 10 nucleotides line up with TRBD1. Trimming cost V 10 bases and J 6 bases; bases outside gene matches: 9. CDR1 and CDR2 (germline): LNHDA, SQIVND (reference sequence). The CDR3 is 13 residues long. The CDR3 reads CATGRDRGFEQYF. The CDR3 bases are TGTGCCACAGGCCGGGACAGGGGCTTCGAGCAGTACTTC.